The 22 T cell receptor beta chains in this list originate from one sample, sequenced in a study of blood T cell repertoires in COVID-19. Generated by immunoSEQ multiplex PCR, the TCRdb table keeps only in-frame clones and is missing some. Of just under 250,000 clones in the sample, more than 85% are singletons; the top ten hold around 4%. Material for sequencing was PBMCs or T cells enriched from blood (not recorded which). Source of these receptors: a young woman who had recovered from COVID-19.

This sequence joins TRBV30 and TRBJ1-5; D is ambiguous. With 2 bases removed from V and 0 bases from J, the gap between germline ends came to 2 bases. The germline V gene has CDR1 GTSNPN and CDR2 SVGIG (reference sequence). This CDR3 has 12 residues. CDR3 region: CAWSYSNQPQHF. CDR3 coding DNA: TGTGCCTGGAGTTATAGCAATCAGCCCCAGCATTTT.

The V gene is TRBV2, the J gene TRBJ1-3; TRBD1 agrees at 7 bases. V was clipped by 1 base and J by 0 bases; unmatched bases: 3. This CDR3 contains 16 residues. Germline CDR1 is SNHLY and CDR2 is FYNNEI. CDR3 DNA sequence: TGTGCCAGCAGTGAAGGGGGACAGCTCTCTGGAAACACCATATATTTT. Its protein is CASSEGGQLSGNTIYF.

The chain's CDR3 is CASSKPGQGAWGYTF. For the CDR3, the DNA is TGTGCCAGCAGCAAGCCGGGACAGGGGGCGTGGGGCTACACCTTC. The chain is built from TRBV21-1 and TRBJ1-2; the tabulated D call, TRBD1, remains unverified against the DNA. TRBV21-1 is a documented pseudogene. The CDR3 runs 15 residues.

The J gene is TRBJ1-2, the V gene TRBV4-2; D perhaps matches TRBD1 (5 bases). V was clipped by 1 base and J by 4 bases, with 10 bases between them. The CDR3 has 14 amino acids. CDR1 LGHNA and CDR2 YNFKEQ come from the germline V gene. CDR3 sequence (DNA): TGTGCCAGCAGCCAAGTTGGGGCGGCCTATGGCTACACCTTC. It encodes CASSQVGAAYGYTF.

This chain links TRBV30 with TRBJ2-1; 10 positions match TRBD2. V dropped 0 bases and J dropped 13; count of bases not matched to a gene: 6. This CDR3 has 13 amino acids. Germline V gene data show CDR1 as GTSNPN and CDR2 as SVGIG (reference sequence). CDR3 residues: CAWSVSSGSPQFF. The CDR3 DNA reads TGTGCCTGGAGTGTGTCTAGCGGGAGCCCACAGTTCTTC.

The V and J genes are TRBV28 and TRBJ1-2; 8 nucleotides align to TRBD1. With 2 bases clipped from V and 8 bases from J, the junction kept 4 bases outside the gene matches. Germline-derived CDR1 and CDR2 are MDHEN and SYDVKM. The CDR3 extends over 13 amino acids. For the CDR3, the DNA is TGTGCCAGCAGTTTACAGGGGGCATGGGGCTACACCTTC. Translation: CASSLQGAWGYTF.

This clone appeared a few times. The CDR3: CASRQQGAAGNTIYF. DNA of the CDR3: TGTGCCAGCAGACAACAGGGGGCTGCAGGAAACACCATATATTTT. This chain uses TRBV28 with TRBJ1-3; 9 bases fit TRBD1. The CDR3 runs to 15 residues. The V gene end was trimmed by 6 bases and the J gene end by 4 bases; junction bases not matched to a gene: 7. CDR1 MDHEN and CDR2 SYDVKM come from the germline V gene.

The chain joins TRBV29-1 to TRBJ1-2, with D possibly being TRBD1 (6 bases). There are 10 residues in the CDR3. Germline lookup yields CDR1 SQVTM and CDR2 ANQGSEA. Trimming removed 4 bases at V and 7 bases at J, with 7 bases between. CDR3 residues: CSVAQGGYTF. The CDR3 coding sequence is TGCAGCGTTGCACAGGGTGGCTACACCTTC.

The chain couples TRBV27 to TRBJ2-7; 7 positions agree with TRBD1. Germline V gene sequence: CDR1 MNHEY, CDR2 SMNVEV (reference sequence). The CDR3 length is 14 residues. The V segment lost 3 bases and the J segment 6 bases; nucleotides outside the gene matches: 8. The CDR3 spells CASSFNRGWSEQYF. The CDR3 bases are TGTGCCAGCAGTTTTAACAGGGGATGGAGCGAGCAGTACTTC.

The genes are TRBV6-5 and TRBJ1-2; maybe TRBD1 (5 bases). The germline CDR1 and CDR2 sequences are MNHEY and SVGAGI. This CDR3 has 14 residues. Trimming left V 10 bases short and J 6 bases short, with 21 bases between. In nucleotides, the CDR3 is TGTGCCATCCCGCGACTGATCATAGGGGATGGCTACACCTTC. Amino acid sequence: CAIPRLIIGDGYTF.

This chain uses TRBV28 with TRBJ1-2; 7 bases agree with TRBD1. CDR3 length equals 14 residues. V lost 5 bases to trimming and J lost 4 bases; unmatched junction nucleotides: 7. The V gene's germline CDR1 is MDHEN and CDR2 SYDVKM. In DNA form, the CDR3 reads TGTGCCAGCAGTCCTGACAGGGTCGGCTATGGCTACACCTTC. Protein: CASSPDRVGYGYTF.

The rearrangement joins TRBV7-2 to TRBJ2-7, with 12 bases lining up with TRBD1. Germline values: CDR1 SGHTA, CDR2 FQGNSA. CDR3 length: 15 amino acids. The trim removed 5 bases at V and 8 bases at J, leaving 10 bases unmatched. This CDR3 is CASSPSGTGGTKQYF. The CDR3 DNA sequence: TGTGCCAGCAGCCCATCCGGGACAGGGGGCACGAAGCAGTACTTC.

This clone was seen once. J is TRBJ2-7 and V is TRBV6-5, with D possibly TRBD2 on 5 matching bases. Germline loops: CDR1 MNHEY, CDR2 SVGAGI. The CDR3 has 12 amino acids. V shed 2 bases and J shed 6 bases, with 8 bases lying between them. The CDR3 sequence: CASSYEGFEQYF. In DNA form, the CDR3 reads TGTGCCAGCAGTTACGAGGGATTCGAGCAGTACTTC.

The rearrangement uses TRBV19 and TRBJ1-5; the D gene is possibly TRBD1 (5 bases). The CDR3 runs to 14 residues. The ends were cut back, 6 bases at V and 4 bases at J, with 13 bases in the middle. Germline V gives CDR1 LNHDA, CDR2 SQIVND (reference sequence). The CDR3 region has the DNA TGTGCCAGTAGCCGACAGCGTGATAATCAGCCCCAGCATTTT. Residues: CASSRQRDNQPQHF. Complete variable domain (other parts from reference TRBV19 and TRBJ1-5): DGGITQSPKYLFRKEGQNVTLSCEQNLNHDAMYWYRQDPGQGLRLIYYSQIVNDFQKGDIAEGYSVSREKKESFPLTVTSAQKNPTAFYLCASSRQRDNQPQHFGDGTRLSIL.

This chain uses TRBV5-1 with TRBJ1-2; tentatively, D is TRBD1 (6 bases). CDR1 is SGHRS and CDR2 is YFSETQ in the germline V gene. V lost 3 bases and J 5 bases, leaving 17 bases between the germline ends. The CDR3 extends over 15 amino acids. CDR3 amino acids: CASSSNRVNGYGYTF. DNA for the CDR3: TGCGCCAGCAGCTCAAACAGGGTGAATGGTTATGGCTACACCTTC.

The V gene is TRBV5-4, the J gene TRBJ2-2, with TRBD2 matching 9 bases. J gave up 1 base and V 5 bases, and 3 bases lay outside the gene matches. This CDR3 is 15 amino acids long. CDR1 is SGHNT and CDR2 is YYREEE in the germline V gene (reference sequence). The DNA of the CDR3 is TGTGCCAGCAGATCAGCGGGAGGGAACACCGGGGAGCTGTTTTTT. Translating it yields CASRSAGGNTGELFF. Looking up the rest from reference TRBV5-4 and TRBJ2-2 gives the full variable domain: ETGVTQSPTHLIKTRGQQVTLRCSSQSGHNTVSWYQQALGQGPQFIFQYYREEENGRGNFPPRFSGLQFPNYSSELNVNALELDDSALYLCASRSAGGNTGELFFGEGSRLTVL.

This sequence joins TRBV5-4 and TRBJ1-4, with 9 bases fitting TRBD1. The germline CDR1 and CDR2 sequences are SGHNT and YYREEE (reference sequence). With V trimmed by 4 bases and J by 6 bases, 10 bases remained unmatched. The CDR3 is 16 amino acids. The CDR3 DNA follows: TGTGCCAGCAGCCCGGGACAGGGCGACGATTATGAAAAACTGTTTTTT. Translating it yields CASSPGQGDDYEKLFF.

V usage is TRBV4-3 and J usage is TRBJ1-1; 9 bases line up with TRBD1. Germline-derived CDR1 and CDR2 are LGHNA and YSLEER. V shed 0 bases, J shed 4 bases, and the junction held 9 bases outside the gene matches. The CDR3 consists of 17 residues. CDR3 residues: CASSQDGTGRWGTEAFF. The CDR3 DNA reads TGCGCCAGCAGCCAAGATGGGACAGGGCGATGGGGCACTGAAGCTTTCTTT.

This chain connects TRBV10-3 to TRBJ2-5, with 7 bases identical to TRBD2. Trimming at V came to 0 bases and at J to 1 base, leaving 5 bases not matched to a gene. From germline, CDR1 is ENHRY and CDR2 SYGVKD. The CDR3 is 16 residues long. This CDR3 is CAISESGGRGQETQYF. The DNA for the CDR3 is TGTGCCATCAGTGAGTCGGGTGGGAGGGGCCAAGAGACCCAGTACTTC.

V usage is TRBV5-5 and J usage is TRBJ2-1, with TRBD2 identical over 7 bases. This CDR3 region has 13 residues. V shed 4 bases and J 7 bases; nucleotides not matched to a gene: 5. Germline V gene lookup returns CDR1 SGHKS and CDR2 YYEKEE (reference sequence). The CDR3 sequence is CASSLGLSNEQFF. The CDR3 coding sequence is TGTGCCAGCAGCCTGGGACTATCTAATGAGCAGTTCTTC.

The CDR3 DNA reads TGTGCCAGCAGTCAAGGAGCTAACTATGGCTACACCTTC. Its protein is CASSQGANYGYTF. The genes are TRBV11-2 and TRBJ1-2; no reliable D call. The CDR3 runs 13 residues. Trimming shortened V by 6 bases and J by 0 bases, and 8 bases separated the two germline ends. Germline V gene sequence: CDR1 SGHAT, CDR2 FQNNGV.

The CDR3 DNA reads TGTGCCAGCAGTTCATCCGGACTAGTTTCATCCTACGAGCAGTACTTC. The encoded protein is CASSSSGLVSSYEQYF. The chain recombines TRBV28 with TRBJ2-7; 7 nucleotides match TRBD2. The trim removed 4 bases at V and 1 base at J, leaving 10 bases unmatched. This CDR3 region has 16 residues. Germline CDR1 is MDHEN and CDR2 is SYDVKM.